These T cell receptor beta chains were read from a single sample in a study of T cells after yellow fever vaccination. One entry per CDR3 protein, called by TCRdb with MiXCR from the 5' RACE reads. The repertoire has about 160,000 distinct CDR3 sequences, 6% to 7.5% of them found once; the top ten carry roughly 2.5%. Specimen: CD4+ T cells sorted from PBMCs, collected 5 days after the first yellow fever vaccination. These receptors were obtained from a man aged 18 to 29 who received the YFV17D yellow fever vaccine. CDR3s include the opening cysteine and the closing phenylalanine or tryptophan. The order of the fields is V gene, J gene, clone size, CDR3 protein. The size entry is marked missing in some rows and otherwise reads once, few, many or a size class.

V gene: TRBV11-2; J gene: TRBJ2-1; clone size: many; CDR3 protein: CASRSPRGAYEQFF
V gene: TRBV7-2; J gene: TRBJ2-2; clone size: many; CDR3 protein: CASSLVAFENTGELFF
V gene: TRBV18; J gene: TRBJ1-4; clone size: many; CDR3 protein: CASSPRGHATNEKLFF
V gene: TRBV6-2/TRBV6-3; J gene: TRBJ2-4; clone size: NA; CDR3 protein: CASSYGGVAKNIQYF
V gene: TRBV19; J gene: TRBJ2-7; clone size: NA; CDR3 protein: CASSPTRQGNRYEQYF
V gene: TRBV6-5; J gene: TRBJ2-7; clone size: many; CDR3 protein: CASSYKDSTYEQYF
V gene: TRBV5-1; J gene: TRBJ2-3; clone size: many; CDR3 protein: CASSRTHGSTDTQYF
V gene: TRBV18; J gene: TRBJ1-1; clone size: many; CDR3 protein: CASSAGENTEAFF
V gene: TRBV5-1; J gene: TRBJ2-5; clone size: many; CDR3 protein: CASSLALLQETQYF
V gene: TRBV6-5; J gene: TRBJ2-3; clone size: many; CDR3 protein: CASSYRPISPLADTQYF
V gene: TRBV7-9; J gene: TRBJ1-2; clone size: few; CDR3 protein: CASSSLRQGSFNYGYTF
V gene: TRBV4-2; J gene: TRBJ2-1; clone size: NA; CDR3 protein: CASSPTTSGQGNNEQFF
V gene: TRBV2; J gene: TRBJ2-3; clone size: NA; CDR3 protein: CASSPFIEVLSTDTHYF
V gene: TRBV11-2; J gene: TRBJ2-4; clone size: NA; CDR3 protein: CASSLEILEPRERLAKNIQYF
V gene: TRBV27; J gene: TRBJ1-2; clone size: many; CDR3 protein: CASSPGTGNGYTF
V gene: TRBV25-1; J gene: TRBJ2-3; clone size: NA; CDR3 protein: CASSPIGADTQYF
V gene: TRBV29-1; J gene: TRBJ1-1; clone size: many; CDR3 protein: CSVKGQPNTEAFF
V gene: TRBV11-2; J gene: TRBJ1-3; clone size: many; CDR3 protein: CASSLSSGNTIYF
V gene: TRBV20-1; J gene: TRBJ2-2; clone size: NA; CDR3 protein: CSASRGGARRTGELFF
V gene: TRBV29-1; J gene: TRBJ1-1; clone size: many; CDR3 protein: CSVGDREAFF
V gene: TRBV7-3; J gene: TRBJ1-3; clone size: few; CDR3 protein: CASSLGGTGDGNTIYF
V gene: TRBV5-4; J gene: TRBJ2-7; clone size: NA; CDR3 protein: CASRTWGERSYEQYF
V gene: TRBV20-1; J gene: TRBJ2-5; clone size: few; CDR3 protein: CSAGQGGFGETQYF
V gene: TRBV5-1; J gene: TRBJ2-5; clone size: NA; CDR3 protein: CASSLVAGLAEETQYF
V gene: TRBV9; J gene: TRBJ1-1; clone size: few; CDR3 protein: CASSVEPGDTEAFF
V gene: TRBV25-1; J gene: TRBJ2-2; clone size: many; CDR3 protein: CASTQLTGVGTGELFF